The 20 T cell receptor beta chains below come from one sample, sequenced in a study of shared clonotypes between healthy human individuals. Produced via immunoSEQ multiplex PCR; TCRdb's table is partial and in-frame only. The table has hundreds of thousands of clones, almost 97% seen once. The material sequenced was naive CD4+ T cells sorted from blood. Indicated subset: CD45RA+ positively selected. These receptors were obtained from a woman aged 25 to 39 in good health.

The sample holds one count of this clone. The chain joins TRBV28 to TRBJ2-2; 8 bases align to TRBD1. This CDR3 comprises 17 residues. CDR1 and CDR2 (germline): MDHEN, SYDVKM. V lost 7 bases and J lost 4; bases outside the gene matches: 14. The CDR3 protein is CASTYGGRGPGTGELFF. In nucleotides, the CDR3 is TGTGCCAGCACCTACGGGGGCAGGGGGCCGGGCACCGGGGAGCTGTTTTTT. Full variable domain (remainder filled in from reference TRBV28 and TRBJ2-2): DVKVTQSSRYLVKRTGEKVFLECVQDMDHENMFWYRQDPGLGLRLIYFSYDVKMKEKGDIPEGYSVSREKKERFSLILESASTNQTSMYLCASTYGGRGPGTGELFFGEGSRLTVL.

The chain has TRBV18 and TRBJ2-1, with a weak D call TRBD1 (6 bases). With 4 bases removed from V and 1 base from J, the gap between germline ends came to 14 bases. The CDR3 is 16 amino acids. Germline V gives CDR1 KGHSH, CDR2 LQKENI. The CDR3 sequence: CASSRLGQGSYNEQFF. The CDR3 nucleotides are TGTGCCAGCTCACGCCTGGGGCAGGGGTCCTACAATGAGCAGTTCTTC.

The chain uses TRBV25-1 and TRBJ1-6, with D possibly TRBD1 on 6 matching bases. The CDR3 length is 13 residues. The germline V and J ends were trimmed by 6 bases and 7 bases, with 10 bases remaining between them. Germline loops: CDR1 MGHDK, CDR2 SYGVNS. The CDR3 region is CASRGGRNSPLHF. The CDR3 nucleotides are TGTGCCAGCAGGGGGGGGCGGAATTCACCCCTCCACTTT.

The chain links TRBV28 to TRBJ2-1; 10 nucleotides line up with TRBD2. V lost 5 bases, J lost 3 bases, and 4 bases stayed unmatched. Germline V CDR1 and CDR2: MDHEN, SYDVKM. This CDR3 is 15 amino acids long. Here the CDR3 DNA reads TGTGCCAGCAGTCTAGCGGGAGCAATCTACAATGAGCAGTTCTTC. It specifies CASSLAGAIYNEQFF.

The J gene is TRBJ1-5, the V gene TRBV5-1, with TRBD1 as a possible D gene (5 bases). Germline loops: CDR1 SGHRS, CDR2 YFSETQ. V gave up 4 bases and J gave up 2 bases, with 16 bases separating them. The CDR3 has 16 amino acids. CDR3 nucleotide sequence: TGCGCCAGCAGCCCTGGCGGGGCAGAGGGCAATCAGCCCCAGCATTTT. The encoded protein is CASSPGGAEGNQPQHF.

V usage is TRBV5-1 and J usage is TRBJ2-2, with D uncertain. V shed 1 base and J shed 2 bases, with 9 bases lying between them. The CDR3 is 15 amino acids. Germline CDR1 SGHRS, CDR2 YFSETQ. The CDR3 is CASSLFDGNTGELFF. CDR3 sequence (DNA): TGCGCCAGCAGCTTGTTTGACGGCAACACCGGGGAGCTGTTTTTT.

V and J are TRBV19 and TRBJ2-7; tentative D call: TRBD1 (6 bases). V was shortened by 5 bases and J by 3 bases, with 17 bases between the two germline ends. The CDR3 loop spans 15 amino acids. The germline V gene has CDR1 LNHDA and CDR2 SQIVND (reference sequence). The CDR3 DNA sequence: TGTGCCAGTAGTTTGGCCGGGGACAACCTCTACGAGCAGTACTTC. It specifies CASSLAGDNLYEQYF.

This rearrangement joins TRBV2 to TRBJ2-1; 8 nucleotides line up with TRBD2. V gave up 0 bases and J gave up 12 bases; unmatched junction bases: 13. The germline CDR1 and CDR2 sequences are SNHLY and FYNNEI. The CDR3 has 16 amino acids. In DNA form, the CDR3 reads TGTGCCAGCAGTGAAGCAACTAGCGGATCTTTCAGGAGGCAGTTCTTC. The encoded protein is CASSEATSGSFRRQFF. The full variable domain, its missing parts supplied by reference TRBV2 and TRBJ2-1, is EPEVTQTPSHQVTQMGQEVILRCVPISNHLYFYWYRQILGQKVEFLVSFYNNEISEKSEIFDDQFSVERPDGSNFTLKIRSTKLEDSAMYFCASSEATSGSFRRQFFGPGTRLTVL.

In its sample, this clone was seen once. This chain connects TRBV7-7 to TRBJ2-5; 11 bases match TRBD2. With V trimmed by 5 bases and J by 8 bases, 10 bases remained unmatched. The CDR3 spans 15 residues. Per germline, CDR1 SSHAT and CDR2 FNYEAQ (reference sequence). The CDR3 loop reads CASSPTSTSGKTQYF. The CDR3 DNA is TGTGCCAGCAGCCCAACCTCGACTAGCGGGAAAACCCAGTACTTC.

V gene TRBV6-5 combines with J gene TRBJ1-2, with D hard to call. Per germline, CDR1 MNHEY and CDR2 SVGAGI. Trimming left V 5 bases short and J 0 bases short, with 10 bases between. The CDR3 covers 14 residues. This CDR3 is CASSNTRPNYGYTF. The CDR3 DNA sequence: TGTGCCAGCAGTAACACCCGACCTAACTATGGCTACACCTTC.

The CDR3 coding sequence is TGTGCCAGCAGCCCTAACCGGGACAGGGGTGGCTTCGGGGAGCTGTTTTTT. Protein product: CASSPNRDRGGFGELFF. The chain carries TRBV7-9 and TRBJ2-2, with 10 positions matching TRBD1. V was clipped by 5 bases and J by 7 bases; unmatched bases: 13. The germline CDR1 and CDR2 sequences are SEHNR and FQNEAQ (reference sequence). The CDR3 has 17 residues.

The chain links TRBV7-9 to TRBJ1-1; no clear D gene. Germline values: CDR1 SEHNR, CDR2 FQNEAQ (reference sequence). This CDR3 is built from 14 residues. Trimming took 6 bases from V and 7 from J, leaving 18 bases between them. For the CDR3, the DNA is TGTGCCAGCAGTCTGATCCAGGTGAATCTTGAAGCTTTCTTT. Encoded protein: CASSLIQVNLEAFF.

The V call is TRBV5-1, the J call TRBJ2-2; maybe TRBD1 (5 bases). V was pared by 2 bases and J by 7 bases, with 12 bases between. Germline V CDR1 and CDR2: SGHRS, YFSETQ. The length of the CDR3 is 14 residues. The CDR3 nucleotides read TGCGCCAGCAGCTTCCAGGGCTCGAACGGGGAGCTGTTTTTT. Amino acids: CASSFQGSNGELFF.

CDR3 sequence reads: CSVGQWAGNYGYTF. The CDR3 DNA reads TGCAGCGTGGGGCAATGGGCGGGGAACTATGGCTACACCTTC. The chain recombines TRBV29-1 with TRBJ1-2, with D possibly TRBD1 on 5 matching bases. CDR1 SQVTM and CDR2 ANQGSEA come from the germline V gene. Trimming stripped 6 bases from V and 2 bases from J, with 16 bases between. The CDR3 contains 14 residues.

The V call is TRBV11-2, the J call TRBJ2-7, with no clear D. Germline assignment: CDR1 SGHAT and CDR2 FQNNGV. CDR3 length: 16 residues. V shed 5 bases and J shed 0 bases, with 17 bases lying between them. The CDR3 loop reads CASSHTVGHSSYEQYF. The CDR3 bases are TGTGCCAGCAGCCACACGGTTGGGCACAGCTCCTACGAGCAGTACTTC.

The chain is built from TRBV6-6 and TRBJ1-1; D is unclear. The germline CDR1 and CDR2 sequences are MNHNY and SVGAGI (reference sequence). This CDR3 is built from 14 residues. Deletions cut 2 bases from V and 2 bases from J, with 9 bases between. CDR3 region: CASSYSGGNTEAFF. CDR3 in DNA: TGTGCCAGCAGTTACAGTGGCGGAAACACTGAAGCTTTCTTT.

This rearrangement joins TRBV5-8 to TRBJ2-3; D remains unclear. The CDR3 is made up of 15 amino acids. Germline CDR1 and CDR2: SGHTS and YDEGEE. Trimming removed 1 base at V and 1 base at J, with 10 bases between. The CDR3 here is CASSLLIEGTDTQYF. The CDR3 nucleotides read TGTGCCAGCAGCTTGTTGATCGAAGGCACAGATACGCAGTATTTT.

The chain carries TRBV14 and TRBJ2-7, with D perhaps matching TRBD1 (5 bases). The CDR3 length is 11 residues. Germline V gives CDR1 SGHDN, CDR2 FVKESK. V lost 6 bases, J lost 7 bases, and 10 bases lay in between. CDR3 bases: TGTGCCAGCAGAGGGGCGAGTGAGCAGTACTTC. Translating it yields CASRGASEQYF.

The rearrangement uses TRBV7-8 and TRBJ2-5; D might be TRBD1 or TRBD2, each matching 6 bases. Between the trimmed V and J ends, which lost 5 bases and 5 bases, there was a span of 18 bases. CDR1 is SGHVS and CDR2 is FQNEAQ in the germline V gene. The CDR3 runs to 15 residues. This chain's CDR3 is CASSPRGRFGETQYF. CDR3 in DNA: TGTGCCAGCAGCCCTAGGGGGAGGTTCGGGGAGACCCAGTACTTC.

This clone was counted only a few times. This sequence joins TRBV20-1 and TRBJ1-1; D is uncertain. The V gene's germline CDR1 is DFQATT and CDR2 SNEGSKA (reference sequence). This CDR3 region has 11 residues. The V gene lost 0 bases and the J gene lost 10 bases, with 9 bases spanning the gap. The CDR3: CSARDPRAAFF. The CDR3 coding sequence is TGCAGTGCTAGAGATCCCCGGGCAGCTTTCTTT.